The 20 T cell receptor beta chains below were found in one sample sequenced in a study of OX40 agonist ivuxolimab in advanced cancers. Profiled with immunoSEQ multiplex PCR; TCRdb holds only in-frame clones, not every one. Of more than 55,000 clones detected, about 90% appear once; the ten largest clones hold 13% to 15%. Sequenced here: CD4+ or CD8+ T cells sorted from blood, sampled in a trial of the OX40 agonist ivuxolimab. All receptors come from an adult with an advanced solid tumor such as melanoma, head and neck, liver or kidney cancer.

This sequence joins TRBV7-3 and TRBJ2-1, with 14 nucleotides matching TRBD2. J lost 9 bases, V lost 5 bases, and 6 bases had no gene match. Germline assignment: CDR1 SGHTA and CDR2 FQGTGA. This CDR3 is built from 15 residues. The CDR3 sequence is CASSLGTSGSREQFF. CDR3 coding DNA: TGTGCCAGCAGCCTCGGGACTAGCGGGAGTCGTGAGCAGTTCTTC.

The chain couples TRBV7-2 to TRBJ2-1; 8 positions agree with TRBD2. V dropped 1 base and J dropped 2; count of bases not matched to a gene: 4. The CDR3 covers 16 residues. Germline CDR1 reads SGHTA; CDR2 reads FQGNSA. CDR3 in amino acids: CASSLGSGSAYNEQFF. For the CDR3, the DNA is TGTGCCAGCAGCTTAGGGAGCGGGAGTGCCTACAATGAGCAGTTCTTC.

The gene calls are TRBV7-9 and TRBJ1-4; D remains ambiguous. The CDR3 covers 14 residues. V was shortened by 5 bases and J by 3 bases, with 10 bases between the two germline ends. Looked up from germline, CDR1 is SEHNR and CDR2 is FQNEAQ (reference sequence). CDR3: CASSPPESNEKLFF. The CDR3 nucleotides are TGTGCCAGCAGCCCTCCGGAGTCTAATGAAAAACTGTTTTTT.

This clone is a singleton in its sample. This rearrangement joins TRBV11-2 to TRBJ2-2; TRBD1 matches at 12 bases. Trimming took 1 base from V and 7 from J; bases not matched to a gene: 7. CDR3 size: 17 residues. Germline V gives CDR1 SGHAT, CDR2 FQNNGV. The CDR3 DNA sequence: TGTGCCAGCAGCTTAGTTCCGGGACAGGGGGCGGTCGGGGAGCTGTTTTTT. Its protein is CASSLVPGQGAVGELFF. The full variable domain, with the rest looked up from reference TRBV11-2 and TRBJ2-2, is EAGVAQSPRYKIIEKRQSVAFWCNPISGHATLYWYQQILGQGPKLLIQFQNNGVVDDSQLPKDRFSAERLKGVDSTLKIQPAKLEDSAVYLCASSLVPGQGAVGELFFGEGSRLTVL.

The V gene is TRBV13, the J gene TRBJ2-3; D not resolved. This CDR3 is built from 13 residues. Trimming took 1 base from V and 2 from J, leaving 4 bases between them. Germline V gene data show CDR1 as PRHDT and CDR2 as FYEKMQ (reference sequence). The CDR3 here is CASSLDITDTQYF. CDR3 nucleotides: TGTGCCAGCAGCTTAGACATCACAGATACGCAGTATTTT.

The gene calls are TRBV7-2 and TRBJ2-2; the D call may be TRBD1 or TRBD2 (5 bases each). V lost 5 bases and J 2 bases, leaving 9 bases between the germline ends. Germline assignment: CDR1 SGHTA and CDR2 FQGNSA. This CDR3 contains 14 residues. The CDR3 region has the DNA TGTGCCAGCAGCCCGGGACCTAACACCGGGGAGCTGTTTTTT. Translated: CASSPGPNTGELFF.

The CDR3 protein is CASSKGTLWTGLYEQYF. The CDR3 nucleotides read TGTGCCAGCAGCAAAGGGACCCTTTGGACGGGGTTATACGAGCAGTACTTC. The chain is built from TRBV21-1 and TRBJ2-7; the table's D gene call, TRBD2, was not cross checked with the DNA. TRBV21-1 is described as a pseudogene. The CDR3 length is 17 residues.

The sample holds one count of this clone. This rearrangement joins TRBV5-1 to TRBJ2-3; 8 nucleotides align to TRBD2. This CDR3 comprises 17 residues. Losses at the gene ends were 3 bases for V and 2 bases for J; bases not matched to a gene: 11. Germline V gene lookup returns CDR1 SGHRS and CDR2 YFSETQ. The CDR3 sequence is CASSSTGTRGTTDTQYF. The DNA of the CDR3 is TGCGCCAGCAGCTCGACGGGGACTAGAGGGACCACAGATACGCAGTATTTT.

This chain links TRBV11-3 with TRBJ2-3; TRBD2 is a possible D gene (5 bases). This CDR3 is 10 amino acids long. V shed 8 bases and J shed 6 bases, with 6 bases lying between them. CDR1 and CDR2 from the germline V gene are SGHNT and YENEEA. CDR3 DNA sequence: TGTGCCAGCTCGGGGGATACGCAGTATTTT. Amino acids: CASSGDTQYF.

V gene TRBV10-3 combines with J gene TRBJ2-7, with 9 bases that match TRBD1. Germline V lookup: CDR1 ENHRY, CDR2 SYGVKD. The J segment lost 7 bases and the V segment lost 5 bases, leaving 9 bases of the junction unmatched. The CDR3 length is 14 residues. CDR3 protein: CAISRDRVSGEQYF. For the CDR3, the DNA is TGTGCCATCAGTCGGGACAGGGTCTCGGGTGAGCAGTACTTC.

The J gene is TRBJ2-3, the V gene TRBV5-1, with D unresolved. The CDR3 contains 14 residues. With 0 bases removed from V and 2 bases from J, the gap between germline ends came to 7 bases. Germline V CDR1 and CDR2: SGHRS, YFSETQ. DNA for the CDR3: TGCGCCAGCAGCTTGGTTAGAACCACAGATACGCAGTATTTT. Encoded protein: CASSLVRTTDTQYF.

The genes are TRBV28 and TRBJ2-7; no firm D call. CDR1 is MDHEN and CDR2 is SYDVKM in the germline V gene. The V gene lost 7 bases and the J gene lost 2 bases, with 9 bases spanning the gap. The CDR3 extends over 12 amino acids. CDR3 sequence: CASTTPPYEQYF. The CDR3 coding sequence is TGTGCCAGCACCACCCCACCCTACGAGCAGTACTTC. Together with reference TRBV28 and TRBJ2-7, the CDR3 gives the full variable domain: DVKVTQSSRYLVKRTGEKVFLECVQDMDHENMFWYRQDPGLGLRLIYFSYDVKMKEKGDIPEGYSVSREKKERFSLILESASTNQTSMYLCASTTPPYEQYFGPGTRLTVT.

The rearrangement uses TRBV7-3 and TRBJ2-1; no definite D call. The CDR3 contains 12 residues. V gave up 3 bases and J gave up 6 bases, with 6 bases separating them. Looked up from germline, CDR1 is SGHTA and CDR2 is FQGTGA. Here the CDR3 reads CASSFLGNEQFF. The CDR3 nucleotides are TGTGCCAGCAGCTTCTTAGGCAATGAGCAGTTCTTC.

The chain couples TRBV25-1 to TRBJ2-5, with 8 bases fitting TRBD2. This CDR3 comprises 16 residues. From germline, CDR1 is MGHDK and CDR2 SYGVNS. With V trimmed by 3 bases and J by 6 bases, 12 bases remained unmatched. CDR3 amino acids: CASSDHTQAGGKTQYF. The CDR3 nucleotides are TGTGCCAGCAGTGATCATACACAGGCGGGGGGAAAGACCCAGTACTTC.

The chain employs TRBV5-8 and TRBJ2-3; D gene unclear. CDR1 is SGHTS, CDR2 YDEGEE, per germline. Deletions cut 0 bases from V and 4 bases from J, with 6 bases between. CDR3 length equals 13 residues. The CDR3 DNA reads as TGTGCCAGCAGCTTGGCCGGCGCAGATACGCAGTATTTT. Translation: CASSLAGADTQYF.

This chain connects TRBV19 to TRBJ2-3, with a tentative D call TRBD1 (5 bases). Looked up from germline, CDR1 is LNHDA and CDR2 is SQIVND (reference sequence). V gave up 4 bases and J gave up 6 bases, with 5 bases separating them. The CDR3 contains 11 residues. The DNA for the CDR3 is TGTGCCAGTAGTAAGGGGGATACGCAGTATTTT. This codes for CASSKGDTQYF.

J is TRBJ1-1 and V is TRBV27; 7 nucleotides match TRBD1. V lost 0 bases, J lost 5 bases, and 6 bases stayed unmatched. The germline gives CDR1 MNHEY, CDR2 SMNVEV (reference sequence). The CDR3 covers 15 residues. CDR3 amino acids: CASSLSTGIGTEAFF. In nucleotides, the CDR3 is TGTGCCAGCAGTTTATCGACAGGGATAGGAACTGAAGCTTTCTTT.

This clone was counted once. The chain joins TRBV6-5 to TRBJ1-2; tentatively, D is TRBD1 (6 bases). With 4 bases removed from V and 8 bases from J, the gap between germline ends came to 14 bases. CDR1 MNHEY and CDR2 SVGAGI come from the germline V gene. CDR3 length: 13 residues. The CDR3 sequence: CASSLQGFQGYTF. The CDR3, as DNA: TGTGCCAGCAGTTTACAGGGTTTTCAAGGCTACACCTTC.

The rearrangement uses TRBV5-1 and TRBJ1-1, with D perhaps TRBD1 (6 bases). The CDR3 is 14 amino acids. Trimming cost V 6 bases and J 1 base, with 13 bases left between them. Germline values: CDR1 SGHRS, CDR2 YFSETQ. The DNA for the CDR3 is TGCGCCAGCACGGGGGGGGGCGCGAACACTGAAGCTTTCTTT. This encodes CASTGGGANTEAFF.

The chain carries TRBV4-1 and TRBJ2-1, with 8 bases lining up with TRBD2. The CDR3 contains 15 residues. After removal of 0 bases from V and 8 bases from J, the junction contained 6 bases not matched to a gene. Germline lookup yields CDR1 MGHRA and CDR2 YSYEKL. The CDR3 is CASSQDPGLAYEQFF. DNA of the CDR3: TGCGCCAGCAGCCAAGATCCAGGACTAGCCTATGAGCAGTTCTTC.